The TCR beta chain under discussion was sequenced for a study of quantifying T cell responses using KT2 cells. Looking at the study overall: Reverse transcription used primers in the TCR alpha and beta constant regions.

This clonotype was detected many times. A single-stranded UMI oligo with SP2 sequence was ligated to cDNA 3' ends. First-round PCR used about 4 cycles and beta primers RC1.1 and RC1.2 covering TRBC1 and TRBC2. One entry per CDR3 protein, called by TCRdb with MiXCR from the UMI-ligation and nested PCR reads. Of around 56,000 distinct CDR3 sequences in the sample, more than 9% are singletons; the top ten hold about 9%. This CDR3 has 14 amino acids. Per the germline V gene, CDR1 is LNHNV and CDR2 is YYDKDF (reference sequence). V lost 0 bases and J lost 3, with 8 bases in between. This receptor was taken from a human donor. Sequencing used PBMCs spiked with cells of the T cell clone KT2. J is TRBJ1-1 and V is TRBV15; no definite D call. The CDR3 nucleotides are TGTGCCACCAGCAGAGATTTCAGAGACACTGAAGCTTTCTTT. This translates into CATSRDFRDTEAFF.